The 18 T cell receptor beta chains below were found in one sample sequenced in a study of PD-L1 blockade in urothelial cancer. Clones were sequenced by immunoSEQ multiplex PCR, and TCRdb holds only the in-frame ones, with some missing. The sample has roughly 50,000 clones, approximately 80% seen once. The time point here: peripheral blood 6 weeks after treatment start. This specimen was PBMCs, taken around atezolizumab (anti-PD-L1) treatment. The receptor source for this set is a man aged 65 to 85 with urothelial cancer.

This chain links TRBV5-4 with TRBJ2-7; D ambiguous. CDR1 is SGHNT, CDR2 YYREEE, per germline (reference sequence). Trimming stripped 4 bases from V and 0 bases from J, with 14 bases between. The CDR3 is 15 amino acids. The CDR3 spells CASSLDPLISYEQYF. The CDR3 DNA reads TGTGCCAGCAGCCTAGACCCGCTCATCTCCTACGAGCAGTACTTC.

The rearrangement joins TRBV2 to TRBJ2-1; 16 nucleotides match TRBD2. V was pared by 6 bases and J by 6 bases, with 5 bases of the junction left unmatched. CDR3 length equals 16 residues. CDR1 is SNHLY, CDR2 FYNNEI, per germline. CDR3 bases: TGTGCCAGCAGAGGGGGACTAGCGGGAGGGCTCAATGAGCAGTTCTTC. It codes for CASRGGLAGGLNEQFF.

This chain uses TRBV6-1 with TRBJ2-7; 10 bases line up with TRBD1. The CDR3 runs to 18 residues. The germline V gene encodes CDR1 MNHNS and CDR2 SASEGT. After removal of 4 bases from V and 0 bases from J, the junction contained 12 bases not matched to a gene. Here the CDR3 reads CASSARQGAPLSSYEQYF. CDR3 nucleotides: TGTGCCAGCAGTGCCCGACAGGGGGCTCCCCTAAGCTCCTACGAGCAGTACTTC.

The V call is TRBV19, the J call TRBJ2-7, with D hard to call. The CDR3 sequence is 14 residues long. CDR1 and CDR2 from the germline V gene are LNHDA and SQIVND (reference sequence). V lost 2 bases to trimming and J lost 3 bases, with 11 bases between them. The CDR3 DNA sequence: TGTGCCAGTAGTATACAGGCCAGCATCTACGAGCAGTACTTC. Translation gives CASSIQASIYEQYF.

The CDR3, as DNA: TGCGCCAGCAGCTCTCCCCGGCGGCTGAAGAACACTGAAGCTTTCTTT. Encoded protein: CASSSPRRLKNTEAFF. This chain connects TRBV4-1 to TRBJ1-1; D uncertain. Germline CDR1 is MGHRA and CDR2 is YSYEKL. Trimming removed 5 bases at V and 1 base at J, with 17 bases between. The CDR3 runs to 16 residues.

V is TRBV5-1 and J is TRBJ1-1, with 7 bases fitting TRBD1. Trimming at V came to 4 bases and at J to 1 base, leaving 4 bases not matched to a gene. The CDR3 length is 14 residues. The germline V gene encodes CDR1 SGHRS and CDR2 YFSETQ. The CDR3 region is CASSPGQENTEAFF. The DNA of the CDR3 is TGCGCCAGCAGCCCCGGACAGGAGAACACTGAAGCTTTCTTT.

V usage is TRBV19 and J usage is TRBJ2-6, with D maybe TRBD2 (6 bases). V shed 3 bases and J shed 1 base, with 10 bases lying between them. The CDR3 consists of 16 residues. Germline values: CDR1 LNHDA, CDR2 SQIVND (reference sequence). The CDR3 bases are TGTGCCAGTAGTATCCTTAGCGGATCTGGGGCCAACGTCCTGACTTTC. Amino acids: CASSILSGSGANVLTF.

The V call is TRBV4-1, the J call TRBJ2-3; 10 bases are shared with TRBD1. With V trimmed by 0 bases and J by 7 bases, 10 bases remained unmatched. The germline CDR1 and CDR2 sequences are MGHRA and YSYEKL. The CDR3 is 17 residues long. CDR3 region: CASSQDLETGGEHTQYF. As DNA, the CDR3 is TGCGCCAGCAGCCAAGATCTTGAGACAGGGGGCGAACATACGCAGTATTTT.

The CDR3 reads CASSVARVGYEQYF. The CDR3 region has the DNA TGTGCCAGCAGTGTTGCCAGGGTCGGTTACGAGCAGTACTTC. V and J are TRBV6-1 and TRBJ2-7; D is possibly TRBD1 (5 bases). The CDR3 extends over 14 amino acids. V was pared by 4 bases and J by 4 bases, with 14 bases between. Germline V gene lookup returns CDR1 MNHNS and CDR2 SASEGT.

This CDR3 is CASRLAGTGELFF. The CDR3 nucleotides are TGTGCCAGTAGGTTAGCGGGGACCGGGGAGCTGTTTTTT. The chain links TRBV19 to TRBJ2-2; 8 bases are a match to TRBD2. CDR1 and CDR2 from the germline V gene are LNHDA and SQIVND (reference sequence). V was pared by 6 bases and J by 5 bases, with 2 bases of the junction left unmatched. This CDR3 is built from 13 residues. The full variable domain, its missing parts supplied by reference TRBV19 and TRBJ2-2, is DGGITQSPKYLFRKEGQNVTLSCEQNLNHDAMYWYRQDPGQGLRLIYYSQIVNDFQKGDIAEGYSVSREKKESFPLTVTSAQKNPTAFYLCASRLAGTGELFFGEGSRLTVL.

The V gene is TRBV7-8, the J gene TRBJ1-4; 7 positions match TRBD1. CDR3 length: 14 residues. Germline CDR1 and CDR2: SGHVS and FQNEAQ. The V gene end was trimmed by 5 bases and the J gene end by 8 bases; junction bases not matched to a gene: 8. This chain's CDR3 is CASSPGEGAEKLFF. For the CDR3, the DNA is TGTGCCAGCAGCCCCGGAGAGGGGGCCGAAAAACTGTTTTTT.

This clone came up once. The CDR3 protein is CASRRQNSYEQYF. CDR3 DNA sequence: TGTGCTAGTCGGCGACAAAACTCCTACGAGCAGTACTTC. The chain is built from TRBV12-5 and TRBJ2-7; D unresolved. V dropped 8 bases and J dropped 0 bases, with 11 bases sitting between them. Germline V lookup: CDR1 LGHNT, CDR2 FRNRAP. This CDR3 region has 13 residues.

The CDR3 sequence: CASREQYGELFF. The DNA for the CDR3 is TGTGCCAGCAGAGAACAGTACGGGGAGCTGTTTTTT. The gene calls are TRBV2 and TRBJ2-2; D gene ambiguous. V lost 6 bases and J 7 bases, leaving 9 bases between the germline ends. Germline CDR1 is SNHLY and CDR2 is FYNNEI. The CDR3 loop spans 12 amino acids.

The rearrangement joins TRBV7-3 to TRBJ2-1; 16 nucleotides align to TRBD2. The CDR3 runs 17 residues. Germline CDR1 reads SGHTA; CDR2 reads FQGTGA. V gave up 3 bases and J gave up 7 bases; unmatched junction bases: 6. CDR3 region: CASSFPGLAGGRNEQFF. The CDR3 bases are TGTGCCAGCAGCTTTCCGGGACTAGCGGGAGGGAGGAATGAGCAGTTCTTC.

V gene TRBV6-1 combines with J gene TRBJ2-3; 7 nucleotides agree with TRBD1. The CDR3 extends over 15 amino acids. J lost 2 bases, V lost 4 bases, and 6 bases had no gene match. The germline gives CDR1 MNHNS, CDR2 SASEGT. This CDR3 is CASSVRGQLTDTQYF. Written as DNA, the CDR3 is TGTGCCAGCAGTGTGAGGGGACAGCTCACAGATACGCAGTATTTT.

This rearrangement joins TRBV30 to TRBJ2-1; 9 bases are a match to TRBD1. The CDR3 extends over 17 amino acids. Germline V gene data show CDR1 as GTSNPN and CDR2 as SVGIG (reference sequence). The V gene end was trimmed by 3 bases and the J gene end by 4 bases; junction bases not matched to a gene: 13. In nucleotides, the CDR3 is TGTGCCTGGAGCGGACATACTGAACAGGGGGCTTACAATGAGCAGTTCTTC. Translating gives CAWSGHTEQGAYNEQFF.

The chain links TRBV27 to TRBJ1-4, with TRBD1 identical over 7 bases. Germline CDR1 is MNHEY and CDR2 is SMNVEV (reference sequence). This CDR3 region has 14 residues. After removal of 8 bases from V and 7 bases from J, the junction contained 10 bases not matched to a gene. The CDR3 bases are TGTGCCAGCGCCTTTGACAGGGAAGGTGAAAAACTGTTTTTT. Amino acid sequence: CASAFDREGEKLFF.

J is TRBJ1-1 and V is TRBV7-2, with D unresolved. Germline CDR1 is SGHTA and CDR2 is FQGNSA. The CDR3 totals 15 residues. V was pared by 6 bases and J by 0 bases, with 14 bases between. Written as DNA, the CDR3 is TGTGCCAGCAGTCAAGCTCCCGGGGTGAACACTGAAGCTTTCTTT. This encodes CASSQAPGVNTEAFF.